A single sample gave rise to the 17 T cell receptor beta chains below, sequenced in a study of PD-1 blockade in mismatch repair-deficient tumors. TCRdb keeps only in-frame clones here, not all; method: immunoSEQ multiplex PCR. The table includes more than 90,000 clones, approximately 80% detected once. The sample consisted of peripheral blood, taken more than 58 weeks after starting pembrolizumab. The receptors come from an adult with mismatch repair-deficient cancer.

This clone was seen once. V and J are TRBV15 and TRBJ2-3, with D uncertain. Trimming removed 5 bases from V and 0 bases from J, with 3 bases in between. Germline V gives CDR1 LNHNV, CDR2 YYDKDF (reference sequence). The CDR3 runs 12 residues. For the CDR3, the DNA is TGTGCCACCAGCTCTAGCACAGATACGCAGTATTTT. It yields the protein CATSSSTDTQYF.

The chain employs TRBV11-3 and TRBJ2-5; 7 bases match TRBD2. V trimming: 1 base; J trimming: 5 bases; junction bases outside the gene matches: 4. Germline CDR1 and CDR2: SGHNT and YENEEA. The CDR3 contains 14 residues. The CDR3 region is CASSLVERDETQYF. The CDR3 DNA sequence: TGTGCCAGCAGCTTAGTGGAGCGGGACGAGACCCAGTACTTC. Based on the CDR3 plus reference TRBV11-3 and TRBJ2-5, the full variable domain is EAGVVQSPRYKIIEKKQPVAFWCNPISGHNTLYWYLQNLGQGPELLIRYENEEAVDDSQLPKDRFSAERLKGVDSTLKIQPAELGDSAVYLCASSLVERDETQYFGPGTRLLVL.

V gene TRBV5-8 combines with J gene TRBJ1-1, with D unresolved. The CDR3 length is 12 residues. V shed 2 bases and J shed 4 bases, with 6 bases lying between them. Germline lookup yields CDR1 SGHTS and CDR2 YDEGEE. The CDR3: CASSFRGTEAFF. The CDR3 nucleotides are TGTGCCAGCAGCTTTCGGGGCACTGAAGCTTTCTTT.

The rearrangement joins TRBV9 to TRBJ2-5, with 8 bases lining up with TRBD2. The CDR3 is 14 amino acids. V was clipped by 1 base and J by 5 bases; unmatched bases: 4. Looked up from germline, CDR1 is SGDLS and CDR2 is YYNGEE. The CDR3 DNA sequence: TGTGCCAGCAGCGTATCCTCGGGGGGGGAGACCCAGTACTTC. This translates into CASSVSSGGETQYF.

V gene TRBV19 combines with J gene TRBJ1-1; no clear D gene. Trimming took off 3 bases at V and 1 base at J, with 6 bases between the two ends. The CDR3 has 13 residues. Germline CDR1 LNHDA, CDR2 SQIVND (reference sequence). Here the CDR3 DNA reads TGTGCCAGTAGTATTAAGAGGAACACTGAAGCTTTCTTT. Encoded protein: CASSIKRNTEAFF.

This chain joins TRBV18 and TRBJ2-6; no clear D gene. The CDR3 loop spans 17 amino acids. V lost 0 bases, J lost 4 bases, and 13 bases lay in between. Germline V gene sequence: CDR1 KGHSH, CDR2 LQKENI. This CDR3 is CASSPPGGVAGANVLTF. The CDR3 DNA sequence: TGTGCCAGCTCACCACCGGGCGGCGTGGCGGGGGCCAACGTCCTGACTTTC.

The chain links TRBV4-1 to TRBJ2-7, with 9 bases that match TRBD2. This CDR3 region has 19 residues. Germline CDR1 and CDR2: MGHRA and YSYEKL. With 0 bases clipped from V and 7 bases from J, the junction kept 19 bases outside the gene matches. Here the CDR3 DNA reads TGCGCCAGCAGCCAAGATGGGCTAGCGGGGTTTTACGATTCGGAAGAGCAGTACTTC. It specifies CASSQDGLAGFYDSEEQYF.

V gene TRBV27 combines with J gene TRBJ1-5; maybe TRBD1 (5 bases). The germline gives CDR1 MNHEY, CDR2 SMNVEV (reference sequence). The CDR3 spans 17 residues. Trimming cost V 6 bases and J 0 bases, with 18 bases left between them. As DNA, the CDR3 is TGTGCCAGCAGAAACACCCAGTGGGGACTTAGCAATCAGCCCCAGCATTTT. Encoded protein: CASRNTQWGLSNQPQHF.

The CDR3, as DNA: TGTGCCAGCAGCGTAAGCTGGCGGAGCTCCTACAATGAGCAGTTCTTC. Amino acid sequence: CASSVSWRSSYNEQFF. This chain uses TRBV7-2 with TRBJ2-1; D call uncertain. This CDR3 contains 16 residues. The germline V and J ends were trimmed by 5 bases and 0 bases, with 14 bases remaining between them. Germline V gives CDR1 SGHTA, CDR2 FQGNSA.

The chain links TRBV6-5 to TRBJ2-3, with a tentative D call TRBD2 (5 bases). This CDR3 contains 14 residues. Trimming pared 4 bases from V and 3 bases from J, leaving 11 bases between. Germline assignment: CDR1 MNHEY and CDR2 SVGAGI. CDR3 region: CASSWRRGTDTQYF. CDR3 DNA sequence: TGTGCCAGCAGTTGGAGGAGAGGGACAGATACGCAGTATTTT.

J is TRBJ1-2 and V is TRBV11-2; a possible D gene is TRBD1 (5 bases). There are 16 residues in the CDR3. Germline-derived CDR1 and CDR2 are SGHAT and FQNNGV. Trimming left V 6 bases short and J 0 bases short, with 17 bases between. This chain's CDR3 is CASSVSGSRPNYGYTF. DNA of the CDR3: TGTGCCAGCAGTGTATCAGGGTCCCGCCCTAACTATGGCTACACCTTC.

There are a few counts of this clone. The CDR3 here is CSVGHPYGYTF. The CDR3 DNA follows: TGCAGCGTCGGACACCCCTATGGCTACACCTTC. The chain recombines TRBV29-1 with TRBJ1-2; TRBD1 might be the D (5 bases). Germline CDR1 and CDR2: SQVTM and ANQGSEA. V was trimmed by 6 bases and J by 4 bases, leaving 9 bases between them. This CDR3 region has 11 residues.

The chain uses TRBV29-1 and TRBJ2-2; TRBD2 is a possible D gene (6 bases). The CDR3 covers 14 residues. Germline V gene data show CDR1 as SQVTM and CDR2 as ANQGSEA. Trimming pared 4 bases from V and 4 bases from J, leaving 13 bases between. Here the CDR3 reads CSVVRGSRTGELFF. The CDR3 region has the DNA TGCAGCGTTGTCCGGGGGAGCCGCACCGGGGAGCTGTTTTTT.

This chain joins TRBV7-8 and TRBJ1-1; TRBD1 agrees at 8 bases. Germline V gives CDR1 SGHVS, CDR2 FQNEAQ. Germline trimming cut 3 bases from V and 3 bases from J; bases unmatched to any gene: 3. The CDR3 is 14 amino acids. The CDR3 loop reads CASSLYRGDTEAFF. The CDR3 bases are TGTGCCAGCAGCTTGTACAGGGGGGACACTGAAGCTTTCTTT.

The rearrangement uses TRBV4-1 and TRBJ2-5, with D tentatively TRBD2 (6 bases). From germline, CDR1 is MGHRA and CDR2 YSYEKL. The length of the CDR3 is 14 residues. Deletions cut 0 bases from V and 6 bases from J, with 11 bases between. The CDR3 spells CASSQDDSGQTQYF. CDR3 bases: TGCGCCAGCAGCCAAGATGATAGCGGACAGACCCAGTACTTC.

V is TRBV28 and J is TRBJ1-3; D is ambiguous. With 2 bases removed from V and 4 bases from J, the gap between germline ends came to 18 bases. The CDR3 is made up of 17 amino acids. Germline CDR1 and CDR2: MDHEN and SYDVKM. The CDR3 region is CASSLPKALFGGNTIYF. In DNA, the CDR3 is TGTGCCAGCAGTTTACCCAAGGCCCTCTTCGGGGGAAACACCATATATTTT.

The chain joins TRBV7-9 to TRBJ1-2, with unresolved D. Trimming left V 0 bases short and J 1 base short, with 6 bases between. Per the germline V gene, CDR1 is SEHNR and CDR2 is FQNEAQ (reference sequence). The CDR3 is 14 amino acids. In nucleotides, the CDR3 is TGTGCCAGCAGCTTAGCGACGGTTAACTATGGCTACACCTTC. Amino acid sequence: CASSLATVNYGYTF.